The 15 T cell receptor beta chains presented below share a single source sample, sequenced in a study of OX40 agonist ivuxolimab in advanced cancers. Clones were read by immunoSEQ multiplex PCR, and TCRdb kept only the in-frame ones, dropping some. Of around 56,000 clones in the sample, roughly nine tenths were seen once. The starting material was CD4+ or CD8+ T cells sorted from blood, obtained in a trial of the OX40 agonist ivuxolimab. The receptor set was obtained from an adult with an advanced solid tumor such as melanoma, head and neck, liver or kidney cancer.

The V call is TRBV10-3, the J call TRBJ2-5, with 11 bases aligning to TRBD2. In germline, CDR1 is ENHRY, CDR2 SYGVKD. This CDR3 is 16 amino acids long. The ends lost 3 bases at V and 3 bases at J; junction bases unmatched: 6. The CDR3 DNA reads TGTGCCATCAGTGACACCCGGGGACTAGCGGAAGAGACCCAGTACTTC. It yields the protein CAISDTRGLAEETQYF.

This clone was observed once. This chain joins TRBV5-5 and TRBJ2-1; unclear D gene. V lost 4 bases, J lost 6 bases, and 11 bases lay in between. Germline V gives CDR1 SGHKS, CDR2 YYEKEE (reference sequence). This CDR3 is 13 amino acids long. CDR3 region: CASSRGDRNEQFF. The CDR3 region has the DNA TGTGCCAGCAGCCGAGGCGACCGCAATGAGCAGTTCTTC.

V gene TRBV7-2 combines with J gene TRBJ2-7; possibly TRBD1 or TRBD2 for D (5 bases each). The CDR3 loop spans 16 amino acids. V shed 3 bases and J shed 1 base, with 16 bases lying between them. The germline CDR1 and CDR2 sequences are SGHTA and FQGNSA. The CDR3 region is CASSLAGTVQSYEQYF. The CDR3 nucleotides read TGTGCCAGCAGCTTGGCCGGGACGGTACAATCCTACGAGCAGTACTTC.

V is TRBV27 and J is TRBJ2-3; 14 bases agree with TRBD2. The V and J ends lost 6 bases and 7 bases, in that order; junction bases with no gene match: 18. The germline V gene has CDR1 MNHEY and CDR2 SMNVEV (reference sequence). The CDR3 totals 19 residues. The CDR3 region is CASREDRLRLAGGRNTQYF. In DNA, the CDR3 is TGTGCCAGCAGGGAGGATAGACTACGACTAGCGGGAGGGAGGAATACGCAGTATTTT.

CDR3 in amino acids: CASSEEGESGNTIYF. As DNA, the CDR3 is TGTGCCAGCAGTGAAGAGGGGGAATCTGGAAACACCATATATTTT. The chain uses TRBV6-1 and TRBJ1-3, with D possibly matching TRBD1 (6 bases). This CDR3 region has 15 residues. Germline CDR1 MNHNS, CDR2 SASEGT. Trimming removed 1 base from V and 1 base from J, with 8 bases in between.

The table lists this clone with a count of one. In DNA form, the CDR3 reads TGCGCCAGCAGTTTTACAGGGAGCAATCAGCCCCAGCATTTT. It translates to CASSFTGSNQPQHF. The gene calls are TRBV5-1 and TRBJ1-5, with a possible D match to TRBD1 (6 bases). Germline CDR1 and CDR2: SGHRS and YFSETQ. Deletions cut 5 bases from V and 1 base from J, with 10 bases between. This CDR3 comprises 14 residues.

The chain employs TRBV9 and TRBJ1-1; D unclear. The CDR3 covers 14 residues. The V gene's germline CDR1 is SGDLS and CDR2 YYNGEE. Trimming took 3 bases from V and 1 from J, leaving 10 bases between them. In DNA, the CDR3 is TGTGCCAGCAGCGGTGGCCAGTCGAACACTGAAGCTTTCTTT. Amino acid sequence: CASSGGQSNTEAFF.

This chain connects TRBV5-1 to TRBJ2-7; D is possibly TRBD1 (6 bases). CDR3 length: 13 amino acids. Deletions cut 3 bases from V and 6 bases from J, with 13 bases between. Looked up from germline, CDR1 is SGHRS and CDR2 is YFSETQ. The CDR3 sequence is CASSSTGQLEQYF. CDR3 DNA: TGCGCCAGCAGCTCTACAGGGCAGCTCGAGCAGTACTTC.

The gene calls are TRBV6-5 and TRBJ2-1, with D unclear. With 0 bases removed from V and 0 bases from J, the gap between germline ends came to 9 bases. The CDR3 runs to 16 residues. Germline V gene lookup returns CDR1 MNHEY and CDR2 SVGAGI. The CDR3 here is CASSYSSGSSYNEQFF. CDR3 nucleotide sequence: TGTGCCAGCAGTTACTCGTCAGGTAGCTCCTACAATGAGCAGTTCTTC.

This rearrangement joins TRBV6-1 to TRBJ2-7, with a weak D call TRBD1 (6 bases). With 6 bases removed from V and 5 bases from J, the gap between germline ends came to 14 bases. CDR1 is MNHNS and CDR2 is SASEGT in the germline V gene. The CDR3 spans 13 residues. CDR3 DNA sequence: TGTGCCAGCAGACTGATAGGGGACAACGAGCAGTACTTC. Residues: CASRLIGDNEQYF.

Here the CDR3 reads CASTRGDDYNEQFF. As DNA, the CDR3 is TGTGCCAGCACCCGGGGGGACGACTACAATGAGCAGTTCTTC. The J gene is TRBJ2-1, the V gene TRBV28, with 7 bases matching TRBD2. The CDR3 sequence is 14 residues long. Trimming took 7 bases from V and 3 from J; bases not matched to a gene: 6. Per the germline V gene, CDR1 is MDHEN and CDR2 is SYDVKM.

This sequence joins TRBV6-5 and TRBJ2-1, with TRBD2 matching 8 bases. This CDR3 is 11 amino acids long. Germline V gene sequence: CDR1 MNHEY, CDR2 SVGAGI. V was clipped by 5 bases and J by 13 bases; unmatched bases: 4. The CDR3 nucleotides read TGTGCCAGCAGTCTTAGCGGGAAACAGTTCTTC. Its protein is CASSLSGKQFF.

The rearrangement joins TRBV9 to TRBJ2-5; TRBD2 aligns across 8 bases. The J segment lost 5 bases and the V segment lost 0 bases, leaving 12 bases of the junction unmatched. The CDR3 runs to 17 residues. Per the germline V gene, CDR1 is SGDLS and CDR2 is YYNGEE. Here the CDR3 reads CASSVGGSAGADETQYF. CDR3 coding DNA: TGTGCCAGCAGCGTAGGGGGTTCAGCGGGAGCAGACGAGACCCAGTACTTC.

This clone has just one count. The CDR3, as DNA: TGTGCCTGGAGTTTGGGGCAGTCCTACGAGCAGTACTTC. Protein product: CAWSLGQSYEQYF. The rearrangement uses TRBV30 and TRBJ2-7; the D gene is possibly TRBD1 (5 bases). CDR1 and CDR2 from the germline V gene are GTSNPN and SVGIG (reference sequence). Trimming took off 2 bases at V and 1 base at J, with 9 bases between the two ends. This CDR3 is 13 amino acids long.

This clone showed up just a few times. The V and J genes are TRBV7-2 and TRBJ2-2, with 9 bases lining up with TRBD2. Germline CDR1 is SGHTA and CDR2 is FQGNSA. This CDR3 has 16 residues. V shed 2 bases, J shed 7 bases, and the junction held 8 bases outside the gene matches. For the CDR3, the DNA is TGTGCCAGCAGCTTATACGAGCGGGAGGCTGACGGGGAGCTGTTTTTT. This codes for CASSLYEREADGELFF. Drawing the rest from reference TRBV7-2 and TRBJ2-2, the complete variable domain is GAGVSQSPSNKVTEKGKDVELRCDPISGHTALYWYRQSLGQGLEFLIYFQGNSAPDKSGLPSDRFSAERTGGSVSTLTIQRTQQEDSAVYLCASSLYEREADGELFFGEGSRLTVL.